This T cell receptor (beta chain) was observed in a study of OX40 agonist ivuxolimab in advanced cancers. Only in-frame clones appear in the TCRdb table, and some are missing; sequencing was by immunoSEQ multiplex PCR. This sample has fewer than 30,000 clones, with 88% found just once. The CDR3 has 13 amino acids. Per germline, CDR1 GTSNPN and CDR2 SVGIG (reference sequence). Trimming took 0 bases from V and 7 from J, leaving 12 bases between them. Of note for this clone: Its antigen is currently unknown.

Study-wide results and limits: By week 6 at 0.1 to 3.0 mg/kg, blood CD4+ and CD8+ T cells had expanded clonally.

Sequencing used CD4+ or CD8+ T cells sorted from blood, obtained in a trial of the OX40 agonist ivuxolimab. V is TRBV30 and J is TRBJ1-2; perhaps TRBD1 as D (5 bases). This sequence was found in an adult with an advanced solid tumor such as melanoma, head and neck, liver or kidney cancer. The CDR3: CAWSVQGYSGYTF. In nucleotides, the CDR3 is TGTGCCTGGAGTGTCCAGGGATATAGTGGCTACACCTTC.